This T cell receptor beta chain is from a study of beta chain features in type 1 diabetes. General study findings and limits: Across all four CD4+ subsets, people with type 1 diabetes showed modestly shorter TCRB CDR3s.

The CDR3 covers 14 residues. Germline CDR1 SGHTA, CDR2 FQGNSA. V was shortened by 5 bases and J by 2 bases, with 12 bases between the two germline ends. Details on this clone: As yet, its antigen is unknown.

Sequencing targeted expressed TCRB transcripts, as all isolated RNA had been reverse transcribed. Some clones are missing from TCRdb's copy, which holds only in-frame ones; the method was immunoSEQ multiplex PCR. Among fewer than 350,000 clones listed, around 16% were seen once. This chain connects TRBV7-2 to TRBJ1-2; no clear D gene. The sample consisted of naive CD4+ T cells from blood. The receptor was derived from a man younger than 35 with type 1 diabetes. The DNA for the CDR3 is TGTGCCAGCAGCCCCTACACAGAGAACTATGGCTACACCTTC. Residues: CASSPYTENYGYTF.